This T cell receptor (beta chain) originates from a study of cytomegalovirus exposure and HLA in healthy donors. Whole-study findings and limits: The availability of immune exposure information extended only to CMV serostatus.

This CDR3 spans 15 amino acids. The V end was cut by 8 bases, the J end by 4 bases, with 20 bases between. Germline V gene sequence: CDR1 MDHEN, CDR2 SYDVKM. To note about this clone: As yet, its antigen is unknown.

This PCR relied on a set of 60 Vbeta primers and 13 Jbeta primers. The data were produced by immunoSEQ multiplex PCR, yet TCRdb's version contains in-frame clones alone and is incomplete. The sample has around 130,000 clones; the top ten hold just under 2%. The receptor's source is a woman aged 60 to 75 in good health and CMV-seronegative. Material for sequencing was PBMCs. The gene calls are TRBV28 and TRBJ1-1; D is uncertain. The CDR3 is CASPGPNYYITEAFF. For the CDR3, the DNA is TGTGCCAGCCCCGGTCCCAATTACTACATCACTGAAGCTTTCTTT.